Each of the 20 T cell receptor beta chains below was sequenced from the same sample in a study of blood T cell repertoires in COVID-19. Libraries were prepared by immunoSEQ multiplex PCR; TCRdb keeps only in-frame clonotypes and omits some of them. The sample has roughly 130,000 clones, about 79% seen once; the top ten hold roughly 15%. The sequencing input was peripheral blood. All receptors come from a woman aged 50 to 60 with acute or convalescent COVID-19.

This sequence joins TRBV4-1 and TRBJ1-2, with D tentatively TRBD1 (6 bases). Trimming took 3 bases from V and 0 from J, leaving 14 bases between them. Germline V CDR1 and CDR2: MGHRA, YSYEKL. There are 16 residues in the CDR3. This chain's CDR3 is CASSQVRDTTNYGYTF. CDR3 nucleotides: TGCGCCAGCAGCCAGGTACGGGACACTACTAACTATGGCTACACCTTC.

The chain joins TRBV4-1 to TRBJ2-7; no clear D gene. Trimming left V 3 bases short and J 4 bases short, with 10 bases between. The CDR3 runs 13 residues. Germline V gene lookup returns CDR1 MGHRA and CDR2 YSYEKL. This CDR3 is CASSQPQSYEQYF. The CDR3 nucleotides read TGCGCCAGCAGCCAGCCCCAGTCTTACGAGCAGTACTTC.

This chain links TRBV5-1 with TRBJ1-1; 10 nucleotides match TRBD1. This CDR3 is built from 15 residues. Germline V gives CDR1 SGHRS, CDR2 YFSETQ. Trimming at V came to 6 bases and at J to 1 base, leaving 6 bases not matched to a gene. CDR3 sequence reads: CASTGTGAPNTEAFF. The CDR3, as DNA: TGCGCCAGCACCGGGACAGGGGCCCCGAACACTGAAGCTTTCTTT.

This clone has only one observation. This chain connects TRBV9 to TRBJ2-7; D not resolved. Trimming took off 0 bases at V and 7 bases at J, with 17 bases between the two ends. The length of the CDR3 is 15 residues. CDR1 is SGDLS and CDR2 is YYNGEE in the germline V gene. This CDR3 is CASSVGYGHDEEQYF. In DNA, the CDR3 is TGTGCCAGCAGCGTAGGGTATGGTCATGATGAGGAGCAGTACTTC.

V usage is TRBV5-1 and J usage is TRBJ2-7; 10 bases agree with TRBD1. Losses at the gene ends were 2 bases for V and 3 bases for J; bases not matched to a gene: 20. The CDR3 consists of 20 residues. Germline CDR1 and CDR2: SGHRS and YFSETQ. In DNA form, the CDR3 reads TGCGCCAGCAGCTTAACCGCCGGGACAGGGGTATCTAGTGAAGGCTACGAGCAGTACTTC. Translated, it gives CASSLTAGTGVSSEGYEQYF.

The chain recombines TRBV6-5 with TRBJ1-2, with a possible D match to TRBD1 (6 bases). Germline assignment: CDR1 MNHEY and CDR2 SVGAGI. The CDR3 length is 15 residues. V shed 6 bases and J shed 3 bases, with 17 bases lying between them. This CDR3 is CASRRGSGFDYGYTF. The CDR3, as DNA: TGTGCCAGCAGGAGGGGGTCAGGGTTTGACTATGGCTACACCTTC.

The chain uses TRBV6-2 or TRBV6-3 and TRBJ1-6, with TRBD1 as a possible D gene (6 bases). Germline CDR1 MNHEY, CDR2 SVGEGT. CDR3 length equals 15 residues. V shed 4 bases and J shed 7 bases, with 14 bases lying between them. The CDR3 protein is CASSSNGQYNSPLHF. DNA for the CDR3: TGTGCCAGCAGTTCCAACGGACAGTACAATTCACCCCTCCACTTT.

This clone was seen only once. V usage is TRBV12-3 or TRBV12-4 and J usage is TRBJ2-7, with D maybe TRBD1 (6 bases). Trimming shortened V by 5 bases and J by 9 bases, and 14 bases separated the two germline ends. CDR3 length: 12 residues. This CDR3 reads CASSARGPGQYF. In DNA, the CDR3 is TGTGCCAGCAGTGCCAGGGGTCCGGGGCAGTACTTC.

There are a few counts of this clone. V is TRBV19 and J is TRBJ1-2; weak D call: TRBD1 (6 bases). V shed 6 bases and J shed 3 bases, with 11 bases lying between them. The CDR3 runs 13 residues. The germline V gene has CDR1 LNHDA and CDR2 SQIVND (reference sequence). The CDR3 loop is CASSETGYYGYTF. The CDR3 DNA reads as TGTGCCAGTAGCGAGACAGGTTACTATGGCTACACCTTC. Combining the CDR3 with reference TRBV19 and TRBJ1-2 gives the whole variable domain DGGITQSPKYLFRKEGQNVTLSCEQNLNHDAMYWYRQDPGQGLRLIYYSQIVNDFQKGDIAEGYSVSREKKESFPLTVTSAQKNPTAFYLCASSETGYYGYTFGSGTRLTVV.

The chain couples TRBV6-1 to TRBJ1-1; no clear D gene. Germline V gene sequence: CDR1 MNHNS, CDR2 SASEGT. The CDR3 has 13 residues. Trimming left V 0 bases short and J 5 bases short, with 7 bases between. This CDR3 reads CASSEAPRTEAFF. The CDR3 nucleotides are TGTGCCAGCAGTGAAGCACCCAGGACTGAAGCTTTCTTT.

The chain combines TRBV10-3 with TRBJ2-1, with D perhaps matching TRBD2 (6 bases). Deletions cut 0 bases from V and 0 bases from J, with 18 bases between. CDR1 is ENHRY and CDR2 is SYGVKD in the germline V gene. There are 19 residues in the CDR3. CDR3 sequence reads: CAISESGGRGISSYNEQFF. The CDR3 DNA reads TGTGCCATCAGTGAGTCGGGGGGTCGGGGGATTAGCTCCTACAATGAGCAGTTCTTC.

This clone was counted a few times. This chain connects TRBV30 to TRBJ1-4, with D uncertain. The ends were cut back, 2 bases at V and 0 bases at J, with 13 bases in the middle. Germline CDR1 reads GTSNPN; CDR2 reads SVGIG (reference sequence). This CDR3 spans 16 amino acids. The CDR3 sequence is CAWSTPSGATNEKLFF. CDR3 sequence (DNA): TGTGCCTGGAGTACCCCGTCGGGTGCAACTAATGAAAAACTGTTTTTT.

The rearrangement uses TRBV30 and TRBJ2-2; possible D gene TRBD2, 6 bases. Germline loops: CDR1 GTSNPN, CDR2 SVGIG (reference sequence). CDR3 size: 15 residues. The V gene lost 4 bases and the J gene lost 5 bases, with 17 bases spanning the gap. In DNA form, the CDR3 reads TGTGCCTGGAAAAACGGCCCAGGGAGGACCGGGGAGCTGTTTTTT. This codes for CAWKNGPGRTGELFF.

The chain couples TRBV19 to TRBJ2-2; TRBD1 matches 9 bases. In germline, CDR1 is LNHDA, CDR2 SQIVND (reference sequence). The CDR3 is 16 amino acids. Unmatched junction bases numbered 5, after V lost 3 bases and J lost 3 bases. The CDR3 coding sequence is TGTGCCAGTAGTATCAGGACAGGGGTCGACACCGGGGAGCTGTTTTTT. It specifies CASSIRTGVDTGELFF. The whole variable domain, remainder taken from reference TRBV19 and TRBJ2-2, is DGGITQSPKYLFRKEGQNVTLSCEQNLNHDAMYWYRQDPGQGLRLIYYSQIVNDFQKGDIAEGYSVSREKKESFPLTVTSAQKNPTAFYLCASSIRTGVDTGELFFGEGSRLTVL.

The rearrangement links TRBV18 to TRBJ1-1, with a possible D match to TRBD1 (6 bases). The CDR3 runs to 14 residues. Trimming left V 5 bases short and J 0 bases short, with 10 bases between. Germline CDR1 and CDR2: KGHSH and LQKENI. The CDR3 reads CASSEQGMNTEAFF. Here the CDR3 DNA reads TGTGCCAGCTCAGAGCAGGGGATGAACACTGAAGCTTTCTTT.

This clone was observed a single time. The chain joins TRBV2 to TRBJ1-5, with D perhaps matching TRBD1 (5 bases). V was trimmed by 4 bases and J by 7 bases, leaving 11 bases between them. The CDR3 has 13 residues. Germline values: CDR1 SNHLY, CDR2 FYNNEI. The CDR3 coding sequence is TGTGCCAGCAGTGCCAGGGTGGGACAGCCCCAGCATTTT. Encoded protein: CASSARVGQPQHF.

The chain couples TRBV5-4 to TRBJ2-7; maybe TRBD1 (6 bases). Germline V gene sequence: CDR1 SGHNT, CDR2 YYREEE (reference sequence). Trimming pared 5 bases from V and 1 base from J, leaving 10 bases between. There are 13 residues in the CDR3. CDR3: CASRRGGSYEQYF. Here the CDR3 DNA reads TGTGCCAGCAGGAGAGGGGGATCCTACGAGCAGTACTTC.

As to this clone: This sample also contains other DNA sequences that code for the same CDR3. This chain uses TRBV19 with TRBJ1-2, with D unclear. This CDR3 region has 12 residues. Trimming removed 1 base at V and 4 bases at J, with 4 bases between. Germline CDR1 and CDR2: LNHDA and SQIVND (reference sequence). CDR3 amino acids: CASSIAGYGYTF. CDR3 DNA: TGTGCCAGTAGTATAGCCGGCTATGGCTACACCTTC. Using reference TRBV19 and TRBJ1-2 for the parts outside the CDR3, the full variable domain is DGGITQSPKYLFRKEGQNVTLSCEQNLNHDAMYWYRQDPGQGLRLIYYSQIVNDFQKGDIAEGYSVSREKKESFPLTVTSAQKNPTAFYLCASSIAGYGYTFGSGTRLTVV.

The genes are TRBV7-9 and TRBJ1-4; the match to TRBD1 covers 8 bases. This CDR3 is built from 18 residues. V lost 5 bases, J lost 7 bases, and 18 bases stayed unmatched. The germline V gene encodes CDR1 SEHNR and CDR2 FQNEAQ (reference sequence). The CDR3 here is CASSPRDRPFLLLEKLFF. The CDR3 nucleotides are TGTGCCAGCAGCCCGAGGGACAGGCCCTTTCTTCTTCTTGAAAAACTGTTTTTT.

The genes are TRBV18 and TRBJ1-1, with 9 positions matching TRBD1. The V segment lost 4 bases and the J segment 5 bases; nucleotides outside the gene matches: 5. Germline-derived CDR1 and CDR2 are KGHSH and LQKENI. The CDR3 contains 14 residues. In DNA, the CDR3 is TGTGCCAGCTCACTACCCGGGACAGGGACTGAAGCTTTCTTT. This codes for CASSLPGTGTEAFF.